This entry lists 14 T cell receptor beta chains sequenced from one sample in a study of T-cell reconstitution after alpha-beta-depleted transplantation in children (dated by TCRdb to about 2016). The library was prepared using PCR. The sample was run on an Illumina HiSeq 2500. TCR libraries were prepared with molecular barcoding, using unique molecular identifiers to normalize TCRbeta repertoire quantification. Starting from the raw public reads, TCRdb applied fastp trimming at Q25, assembled clones with MiXCR and retained in-frame beta chains. Records with the same CDR3 protein are collapsed into one entry carrying the most frequent genes and DNA. This sample holds about 500,000 distinct CDR3 sequences; approximately 29% were observed only once. In total, the top ten clones hold 2.4% of the sample. Sequenced here: PBMCs from the stem cell graft donor, sampled from the stem cell graft. The receptors originated from a human donor who donated a stem cell graft to a child with aplastic anemia.

V and J are TRBV6-2 or TRBV6-3 and TRBJ2-2, with 7 bases aligning to TRBD2. The CDR3 consists of 14 residues. Germline V lookup: CDR1 MNHEY, CDR2 SVGEGT. The junction had 8 bases not matched to a gene; V was cut back by 7 bases and J by 6 bases. The CDR3 region is CASTQRLAAGELFF. CDR3 in DNA: TGTGCCAGCACCCAACGGCTAGCGGCCGGGGAGCTGTTTTTT.

The J gene is TRBJ1-5, the V gene TRBV10-3; D is perhaps TRBD1 (5 bases). The CDR3 spans 15 residues. V lost 6 bases, J lost 5 bases, and 17 bases lay in between. The germline gives CDR1 ENHRY, CDR2 SYGVKD. The CDR3 loop reads CAISPQEGPYQPQHF. For the CDR3, the DNA is TGTGCCATCAGCCCCCAGGAGGGGCCCTATCAGCCCCAGCATTTT.

The rearrangement joins TRBV20-1 to TRBJ2-1; 9 bases are shared with TRBD1. CDR1 DFQATT and CDR2 SNEGSKA come from the germline V gene (reference sequence). The CDR3 spans 16 residues. V lost 1 base, J lost 6 bases, and 10 bases stayed unmatched. The CDR3, as DNA: TGCAGTGCTAGAGTACGCTCCGGGACAGGGTCCAATGAGCAGTTCTTC. Translated: CSARVRSGTGSNEQFF.

This clonotype has a handful of counts. This sequence joins TRBV30 and TRBJ2-2; TRBD1 matches at 11 bases. The ends lost 3 bases at V and 5 bases at J; junction bases unmatched: 11. This CDR3 is built from 17 residues. Germline V gene data show CDR1 as GTSNPN and CDR2 as SVGIG (reference sequence). The CDR3 reads CAWSADRGHLRTGELFF. The CDR3 bases are TGTGCCTGGAGCGCGGACAGGGGGCATCTCCGAACCGGGGAGCTGTTTTTT.

The chain recombines TRBV7-9 with TRBJ2-1, with D perhaps matching TRBD2 (5 bases). Trimming removed 5 bases from V and 3 bases from J, with 11 bases in between. Germline loops: CDR1 SEHNR, CDR2 FQNEAQ (reference sequence). This CDR3 region has 14 residues. CDR3: CASSPRLSYNEQFF. The CDR3 DNA follows: TGTGCCAGCAGCCCCAGACTAAGCTACAATGAGCAGTTCTTC.

This clonotype was seen a few times. The rearrangement links TRBV19 to TRBJ2-5; 12 bases are a match to TRBD2. The junction had 5 bases not matched to a gene; V was cut back by 5 bases and J by 1 base. The CDR3 sequence is 16 residues long. The germline V gene has CDR1 LNHDA and CDR2 SQIVND (reference sequence). The CDR3 nucleotides read TGTGCCAGTAGTGCGACTAGCGGGAGCCGCCAAGAGACCCAGTACTTC. As protein: CASSATSGSRQETQYF.

This clonotype was detected only a few times. The rearrangement uses TRBV5-1 and TRBJ1-1, with 9 bases identical to TRBD1. The germline CDR1 and CDR2 sequences are SGHRS and YFSETQ. V lost 2 bases to trimming and J lost 5 bases; unmatched junction nucleotides: 7. The CDR3 is 15 amino acids. CDR3 DNA: TGCGCCAGCAGCTTATGGACAGGGGAAGGGACTGAAGCTTTCTTT. The encoded protein is CASSLWTGEGTEAFF.

This clonotype was picked up a small number of times. The rearrangement links TRBV12-3 or TRBV12-4 to TRBJ2-3, with D hard to call. V lost 5 bases, J lost 7 bases, and 16 bases lay in between. The CDR3 loop spans 14 amino acids. The chain's CDR3 is CASSPNPGTNTQYF. CDR3 in DNA: TGTGCCAGCAGTCCAAACCCAGGAACAAATACGCAGTATTTT.

The table lists this clonotype with many counts. The chain couples TRBV18 to TRBJ2-1; 10 bases match TRBD2. V trimming: 5 bases; J trimming: 10 bases; junction bases outside the gene matches: 17. The CDR3 is 17 residues long. Germline V gives CDR1 KGHSH, CDR2 LQKENI. The CDR3 spells CASSGPVRLAGDGEQFF. CDR3 DNA: TGTGCCAGCTCAGGTCCAGTTCGGCTAGCGGGAGATGGGGAGCAGTTCTTC.

The chain links TRBV6-1 to TRBJ1-5; tentatively, D is TRBD1 (5 bases). There are 17 residues in the CDR3. Germline CDR1 reads MNHNS; CDR2 reads SASEGT. Trimming cost V 0 bases and J 1 base, with 13 bases left between them. The CDR3 spells CASSEAGGARSNQPQHF. CDR3 DNA sequence: TGTGCCAGCAGTGAAGCGGGAGGGGCCCGGAGCAATCAGCCCCAGCATTTT.

This clonotype was picked up a small number of times. The DNA of the CDR3 is TGTGCCAGCAGCCGGAGCGGGACCCAAGAGACCCAGTACTTC. Encoded protein: CASSRSGTQETQYF. The chain recombines TRBV12-3 or TRBV12-4 with TRBJ2-5, with 7 bases matching TRBD2. There are 14 residues in the CDR3. V lost 6 bases, J lost 1 base, and 5 bases stayed unmatched.

The chain employs TRBV5-6 and TRBJ2-7; 11 bases fit TRBD1. Unmatched junction bases numbered 9, after V lost 2 bases and J lost 5 bases. The germline gives CDR1 SGHDT, CDR2 YYEEEE. This CDR3 contains 16 residues. The CDR3: CASSFRRTGGENEQYV. Here the CDR3 DNA reads TGTGCCAGCAGCTTTCGGAGGACAGGGGGCGAAAACGAGCAGTACGTC.

The chain recombines TRBV20-1 with TRBJ2-5; 8 nucleotides match TRBD2. CDR1 is DFQATT, CDR2 SNEGSKA, per germline (reference sequence). The CDR3 is 11 amino acids. Trimming took 6 bases from V and 6 from J; bases not matched to a gene: 3. CDR3 in amino acids: CSAPGGKTQYF. The CDR3 coding sequence is TGCAGTGCACCGGGGGGGAAGACCCAGTACTTC.

In its sample, this clonotype was seen a few times. The rearrangement joins TRBV7-7 to TRBJ2-1, with 14 bases that match TRBD2. The CDR3 loop spans 17 amino acids. Looked up from germline, CDR1 is SSHAT and CDR2 is FNYEAQ (reference sequence). The V segment lost 1 base and the J segment 10 bases; nucleotides outside the gene matches: 9. CDR3 nucleotide sequence: TGTGCCAGCAGCTTAGGAGTGGGGACTAGCGGGAGTGGGGAGCAGTTCTTC. It translates to CASSLGVGTSGSGEQFF.